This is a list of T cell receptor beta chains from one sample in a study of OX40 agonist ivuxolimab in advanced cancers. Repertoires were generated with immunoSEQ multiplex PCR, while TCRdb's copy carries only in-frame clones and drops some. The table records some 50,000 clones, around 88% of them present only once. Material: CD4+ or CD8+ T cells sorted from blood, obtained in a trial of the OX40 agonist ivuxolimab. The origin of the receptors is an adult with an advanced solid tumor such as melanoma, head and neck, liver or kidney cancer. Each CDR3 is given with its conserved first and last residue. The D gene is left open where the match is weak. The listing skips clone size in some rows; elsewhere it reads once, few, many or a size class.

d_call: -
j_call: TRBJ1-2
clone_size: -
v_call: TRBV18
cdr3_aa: CASSQGEGYGYTF
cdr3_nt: TGTGCCAGCTCACAAGGGGAGGGCTATGGCTACACCTTC

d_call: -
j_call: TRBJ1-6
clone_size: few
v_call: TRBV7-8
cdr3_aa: CASSVVGQMSNSPLHF
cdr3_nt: TGTGCCAGCAGCGTAGTGGGTCAAATGAGTAATTCACCCCTCCACTTT

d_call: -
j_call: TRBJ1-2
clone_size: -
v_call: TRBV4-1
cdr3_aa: CASSKTLGQLDYGYTF
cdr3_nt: TGTGCCAGCAGCAAGACACTAGGACAGTTGGACTATGGCTACACCTTC

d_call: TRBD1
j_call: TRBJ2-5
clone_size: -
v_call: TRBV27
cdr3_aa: CASRPPHDRGRETQYF
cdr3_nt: TGTGCCAGCAGACCGCCCCATGACAGGGGGCGAGAGACCCAGTACTTC

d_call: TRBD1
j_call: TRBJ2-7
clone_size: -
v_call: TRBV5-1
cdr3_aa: CASSVQGSRDYEQYF
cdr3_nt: TGCGCCAGCAGCGTACAGGGGTCCAGAGACTACGAGCAGTACTTC

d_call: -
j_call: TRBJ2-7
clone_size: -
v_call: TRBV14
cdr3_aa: CASSQALGFVEQYF
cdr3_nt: TGTGCCAGCAGCCAAGCTCTGGGTTTCGTAGAGCAGTACTTC

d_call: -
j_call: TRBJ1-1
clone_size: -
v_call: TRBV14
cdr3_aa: CASSSGLHTEAFF
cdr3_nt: TGTGCCAGCAGCAGCGGTCTTCACACTGAAGCTTTCTTT

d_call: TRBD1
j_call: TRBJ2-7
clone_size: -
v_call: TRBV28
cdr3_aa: CASDRGGEQYF
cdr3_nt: TGTGCCAGCGACAGGGGTGGCGAGCAGTACTTC

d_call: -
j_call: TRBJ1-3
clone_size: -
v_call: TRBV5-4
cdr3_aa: CASSLGQPNSGNTIYF
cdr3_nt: TGTGCCAGCAGCTTGGGACAGCCTAACTCTGGAAACACCATATATTTT

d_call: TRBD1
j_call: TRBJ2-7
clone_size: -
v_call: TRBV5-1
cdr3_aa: CASRSSSQGLPYEQYF
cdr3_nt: TGCGCCAGCAGGTCATCCTCACAGGGGCTACCCTACGAGCAGTACTTC